Sequencing of this T cell receptor (beta chain) was carried out in a study of identifying expanded T cells in peripheral blood. Only in-frame clones appear in the TCRdb table, and some are missing; sequencing was by immunoSEQ multiplex PCR. The sample holds 100,000 to 150,000 clones, roughly 84% seen once. This CDR3 comprises 14 residues. Trimming took off 1 base at V and 8 bases at J, with 13 bases between the two ends. Germline CDR1 SGHTA, CDR2 FQGNSA. This chain joins TRBV7-2 and TRBJ2-3; D possibly corresponds to TRBD1 (5 bases). This receptor was taken from a person between 18 and 70 years old in good health. Sequenced input: blood. The CDR3 nucleotides are TGTGCCAGCAGCTTAGATCCAGGGTTGGGTACGCAGTATTTT. Translation: CASSLDPGLGTQYF.